One and the same sample provided the 8 T cell receptor beta chains below, sequenced in a study of blood T cell repertoires in COVID-19. Here immunoSEQ multiplex PCR was the method, and the copy in TCRdb shows in-frame clones only, minus some. The sample has roughly 190,000 clones, roughly four fifths seen once. The sample comprised peripheral blood. These receptors originate from a human donor with acute or convalescent COVID-19. The donor label of this sample is uncertain.

The chain is built from TRBV19 and TRBJ2-3, with 9 bases matching TRBD1. This CDR3 has 15 residues. The J segment lost 2 bases and the V segment lost 3 bases, leaving 3 bases of the junction unmatched. CDR1 LNHDA and CDR2 SQIVND come from the germline V gene (reference sequence). The CDR3 DNA sequence: TGTGCCAGTAGTATCGGGACAGGGACCACAGATACGCAGTATTTT. It codes for CASSIGTGTTDTQYF.

The J gene is TRBJ1-5, the V gene TRBV6-1; 7 bases are a match to TRBD1. CDR1 and CDR2 from the germline V gene are MNHNS and SASEGT. The V and J ends lost 1 base and 4 bases, in that order; junction bases with no gene match: 4. The length of the CDR3 is 15 residues. The CDR3 here is CASSEEGTANQPQHF. For the CDR3, the DNA is TGTGCCAGCAGTGAAGAAGGGACAGCGAATCAGCCCCAGCATTTT.

The rearrangement uses TRBV5-4 and TRBJ2-7, with 8 bases lining up with TRBD2. The trim removed 6 bases at V and 5 bases at J, leaving 7 bases unmatched. Germline V lookup: CDR1 SGHNT, CDR2 YYREEE (reference sequence). The CDR3 extends over 13 amino acids. The CDR3 sequence is CASTTRGGDEQYF. The CDR3 DNA reads TGTGCCAGCACTACCCGGGGGGGCGACGAGCAGTACTTC.

The V call is TRBV5-1, the J call TRBJ1-3; a possible D gene is TRBD1 (5 bases). The V gene lost 4 bases and the J gene lost 0 bases, with 8 bases spanning the gap. The germline gives CDR1 SGHRS, CDR2 YFSETQ. The length of the CDR3 is 14 residues. This chain's CDR3 is CASSATGSGNTIYF. The CDR3 bases are TGCGCCAGCAGCGCCACAGGCTCTGGAAACACCATATATTTT.

The chain links TRBV7-9 to TRBJ1-4; 8 bases match TRBD1. CDR1 is SEHNR, CDR2 FQNEAQ, per germline (reference sequence). The CDR3 has 15 residues. With 4 bases clipped from V and 4 bases from J, the junction kept 5 bases outside the gene matches. The CDR3 loop reads CASSWGQERNEKLFF. In DNA, the CDR3 is TGTGCCAGCAGCTGGGGACAGGAGCGTAATGAAAAACTGTTTTTT.

The J gene is TRBJ2-5, the V gene TRBV4-1; 13 bases agree with TRBD2. This CDR3 has 16 amino acids. Germline CDR1 MGHRA, CDR2 YSYEKL. V lost 4 bases, J lost 5 bases, and 7 bases stayed unmatched. Written as DNA, the CDR3 is TGCGCCAGCAGCCTAAGACTAGCGGGAGGCAGGGAGACCCAGTACTTC. This translates into CASSLRLAGGRETQYF.

The rearrangement uses TRBV18 and TRBJ2-6, with a possible D match to TRBD1 (5 bases). This CDR3 comprises 19 residues. V lost 4 bases and J 0 bases, leaving 19 bases between the germline ends. Looked up from germline, CDR1 is KGHSH and CDR2 is LQKENI. Here the CDR3 DNA reads TGTGCCAGCTCACGGCTAATACAGGAAGTTTTCTCTGGGGCCAACGTCCTGACTTTC. Residues: CASSRLIQEVFSGANVLTF.

CDR3 region: CASSEQALDYEQYF. The CDR3 DNA reads TGTGCCAGTAGTGAACAGGCCTTGGACTACGAGCAGTACTTC. The chain has TRBV19 and TRBJ2-7, with D perhaps TRBD1 (5 bases). The length of the CDR3 is 14 residues. Germline loops: CDR1 LNHDA, CDR2 SQIVND (reference sequence). The V end lost 5 bases, the J end lost 3 bases, and 14 bases lay between the germline ends. The variable domain in full, completed from reference TRBV19 and TRBJ2-7, reads DGGITQSPKYLFRKEGQNVTLSCEQNLNHDAMYWYRQDPGQGLRLIYYSQIVNDFQKGDIAEGYSVSREKKESFPLTVTSAQKNPTAFYLCASSEQALDYEQYFGPGTRLTVT.